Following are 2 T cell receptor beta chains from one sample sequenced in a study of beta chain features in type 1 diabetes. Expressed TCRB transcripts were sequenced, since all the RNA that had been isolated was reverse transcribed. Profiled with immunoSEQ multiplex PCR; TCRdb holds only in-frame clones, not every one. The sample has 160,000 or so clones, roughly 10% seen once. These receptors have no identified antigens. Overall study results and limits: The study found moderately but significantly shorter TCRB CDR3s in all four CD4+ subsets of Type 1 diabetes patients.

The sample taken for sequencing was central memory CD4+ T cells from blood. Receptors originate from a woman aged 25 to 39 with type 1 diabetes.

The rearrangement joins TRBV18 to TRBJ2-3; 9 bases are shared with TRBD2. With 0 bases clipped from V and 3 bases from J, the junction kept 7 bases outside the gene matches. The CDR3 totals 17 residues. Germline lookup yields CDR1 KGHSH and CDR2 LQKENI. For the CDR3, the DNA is TGTGCCAGCTCACCACCGGTAGCGGGGGCGCATACAGATACGCAGTATTTT. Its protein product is CASSPPVAGAHTDTQYF.

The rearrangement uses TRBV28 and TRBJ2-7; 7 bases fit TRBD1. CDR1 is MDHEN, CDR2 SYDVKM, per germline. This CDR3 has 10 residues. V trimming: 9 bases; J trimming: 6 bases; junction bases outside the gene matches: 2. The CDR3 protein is CASGTVEQYF. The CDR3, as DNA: TGTGCCAGTGGGACAGTCGAGCAGTACTTC.